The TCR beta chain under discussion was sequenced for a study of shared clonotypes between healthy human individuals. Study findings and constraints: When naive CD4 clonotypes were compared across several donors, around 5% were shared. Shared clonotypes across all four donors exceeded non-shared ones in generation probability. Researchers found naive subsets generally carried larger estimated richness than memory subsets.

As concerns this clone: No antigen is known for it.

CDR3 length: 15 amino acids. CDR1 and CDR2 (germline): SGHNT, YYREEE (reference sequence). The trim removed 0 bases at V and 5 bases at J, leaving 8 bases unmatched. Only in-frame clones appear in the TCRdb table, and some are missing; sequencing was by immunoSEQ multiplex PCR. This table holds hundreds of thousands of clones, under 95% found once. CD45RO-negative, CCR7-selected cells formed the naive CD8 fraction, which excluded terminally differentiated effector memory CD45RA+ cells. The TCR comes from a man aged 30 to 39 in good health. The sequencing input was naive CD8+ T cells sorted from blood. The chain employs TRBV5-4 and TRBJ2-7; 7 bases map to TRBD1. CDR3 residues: CASSLVGDRVDEQYF. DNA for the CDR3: TGTGCCAGCAGCTTGGTAGGTGACAGGGTGGACGAGCAGTACTTC.